Listed below are T cell receptor beta chains from one sample, sequenced in a study of blood T cell repertoires in COVID-19. Sequencing used immunoSEQ multiplex PCR; TCRdb keeps in-frame clones, though not all of them. Of around 140,000 clones in the sample, around 88% were seen once. Sequencing was done on a sample of peripheral blood. Every receptor here comes from a woman aged 55-70 years with acute or convalescent COVID-19. CDR3s leave out the opening cysteine and the closing phenylalanine or tryptophan. Expanded clones are given a class, and other clones once, few, many or no size at all.

>TRBV5-1|TRBJ1-1|few
ASKLGTGRGMNTEAF
>TRBV28|TRBJ2-7|once
ASSVYGSAYEQY
>TRBV9|TRBJ2-5|.
ASSAPGTSGGSETQY
>TRBV19|TRBJ1-1|.
ATQLSRDRGLGTEAF
>TRBV7-9|TRBJ2-1|.
ASSPGQGTYNEQF
>TRBV5-5|TRBJ1-2|.
ASSFGGTYGYT
>TRBV5-1|TRBJ1-2|.
ASSLGPTQGTRGYT
>TRBV6-5|TRBJ1-4|.
ASSYSGTGYEKLF
>TRBV3-1/TRBV3-2|TRBJ1-1|.
ASSQDGGTEAF
>TRBV25-1|TRBJ2-2|once
ASSQGIGELF
>TRBV5-1|TRBJ1-6|.
ASSLEGRLASPLH
>TRBV10-3|TRBJ2-3|.
ATGTSGGNTQY
>TRBV4-3|TRBJ1-5|.
ASSQDLGEGNQPQH
>TRBV21-1|TRBJ2-3|.
ASSKPLDRVEDTQY
>TRBV28|TRBJ1-5|.
ASSPGQGSQPQH
>TRBV2|TRBJ1-4|.
ASSQSGRGEKLF
>TRBV4-1|TRBJ1-4|.
ASSQALGEKLF
>TRBV6-5|TRBJ1-1|.
ASSYPDTEAF
>TRBV5-1|TRBJ1-6|.
ASSGQGNSPLH
>TRBV19|TRBJ2-1|.
ASSFSAGGQGEQF
>TRBV5-5|TRBJ1-2|.
ASSGTAGLRGYT